Listed here are 14 T cell receptor beta chains from one sample, sequenced in a study of blood T cells in healthy people across ages (dated by TCRdb to between 2014 and 2017). The library was made by 5' RACE. Sequencing used an Illumina HiSeq 2500. A second PCR of roughly 7 to 12 cycles was run with a J-beta primer mix and a sample-barcoded 5' primer. The public reads were reanalyzed by TCRdb: fastp trimming at Q25, MiXCR alignment, in-frame beta chains only. Merged by CDR3 protein, the rows form single entries marked with the most common genes and DNA. The sample records approximately 800,000 distinct CDR3 sequences, 53% of which are singletons. The ten largest make up 41% of the sample. Sequencing was carried out using blood. All receptors derive from an older man in good health.

The gene calls are TRBV14 and TRBJ2-1, with D possibly matching TRBD2 (5 bases). Between the trimmed V and J ends, which lost 3 bases and 3 bases, there was a span of 12 bases. Germline values: CDR1 SGHDN, CDR2 FVKESK. The CDR3 is made up of 15 amino acids. CDR3 DNA sequence: TGTGCCAGCAGCCACGCGGGCGGCGACTACAATGAGCAGTTCTTC. Translated, it gives CASSHAGGDYNEQFF. Combining the CDR3 with reference TRBV14 and TRBJ2-1 gives the whole variable domain EAGVTQFPSHSVIEKGQTVTLRCDPISGHDNLYWYRRVMGKEIKFLLHFVKESKQDESGMPNNRFLAERTGGTYSTLKVQPAELEDSGVYFCASSHAGGDYNEQFFGPGTRLTVL.

Turning to this clonotype: Just one base apart from a much larger clone, this may be a read error. The chain couples TRBV27 to TRBJ2-4, with 9 bases aligning to TRBD2. The DNA end lines up better with TRBJ2-7; the J call may be wrong. Germline V gives CDR1 MNHEY, CDR2 SMNVEV (reference sequence). The CDR3 totals 14 residues. The CDR3 DNA is TGTGCCGGCAGTTTTTCCCCTAGCGGGAACGAGCAGTACTTC. Its protein product is CAGSFSPSGNEQYF.

This clonotype was detected a few times. This chain connects TRBV7-2 to TRBJ1-4; no clear D gene. This CDR3 comprises 14 residues. Germline V gene sequence: CDR1 SGHTA, CDR2 FQGNSA. Trimming removed 3 bases at V and 5 bases at J, with 10 bases between. The CDR3 sequence: CASSFYNRNEKLFF. CDR3 in DNA: TGTGCCAGCAGCTTCTATAATCGGAATGAAAAACTGTTTTTT.

The chain uses TRBV2 and TRBJ2-3; D is undetermined. The CDR3 covers 11 residues. Trimming stripped 8 bases from V and 5 bases from J, with 8 bases between. Per germline, CDR1 SNHLY and CDR2 FYNNEI. In DNA form, the CDR3 reads TGTGCCAGCCGGGCCAGAGATACGCAGTATTTT. Translating it yields CASRARDTQYF.

This clonotype appeared a few times. CDR3 loop: CASSNAEGKNIQYF. The CDR3, as DNA: TGCGCCAGCAGTAACGCTGAGGGCAAAAACATTCAGTACTTC. The chain joins TRBV5-1 to TRBJ2-4, with D maybe TRBD2 (5 bases). V lost 5 bases and J lost 3, with 12 bases in between. The CDR3 totals 14 residues. Germline V lookup: CDR1 SGHRS, CDR2 YFSETQ.

This clonotype came up a few times. V and J are TRBV10-3 and TRBJ2-1; 11 nucleotides match TRBD2. The germline V gene has CDR1 ENHRY and CDR2 SYGVKD. This CDR3 is built from 17 residues. Germline trimming cut 7 bases from V and 12 bases from J; bases unmatched to any gene: 20. The DNA of the CDR3 is TGTGCCATCAAGCCTACTAGCGGGAGTGCGCTTCTACAGGGGCAGTTCTTC. This gives the protein CAIKPTSGSALLQGQFF.

V is TRBV29-1 and J is TRBJ1-1, with 7 bases aligning to TRBD1. V lost 3 bases to trimming and J lost 5 bases; unmatched junction nucleotides: 9. Germline V gene lookup returns CDR1 SQVTM and CDR2 ANQGSEA. The CDR3 sequence is 14 residues long. CDR3 sequence (DNA): TGCAGCGTTGAGGCCACAGGGGTTGGGACTGAAGCTTTCTTT. Its translation is CSVEATGVGTEAFF.

J is TRBJ1-5 and V is TRBV24-1; TRBD1 matches at 12 bases. The CDR3 has 17 amino acids. CDR1 KGHDR and CDR2 SFDVKD come from the germline V gene. V shed 4 bases, J shed 7 bases, and the junction held 10 bases outside the gene matches. CDR3 nucleotide sequence: TGTGCCACCAGTGACCGTGGGACAGGGGGCCCCAAGCAGCCCCAGCATTTT. It yields the protein CATSDRGTGGPKQPQHF.

The CDR3 reads CASSPSHANTEAFF. The CDR3 coding sequence is TGTGCCAGCTCCCCTTCTCATGCGAACACTGAAGCTTTCTTT. This chain uses TRBV18 with TRBJ1-1, with no clear D. The V and J ends lost 6 bases and 1 base respectively, with 12 bases between them. CDR3 length: 14 residues. Germline CDR1 KGHSH, CDR2 LQKENI.

This chain links TRBV20-1 with TRBJ2-7; D remains ambiguous. Trimming removed 0 bases from V and 2 bases from J, with 11 bases in between. Germline lookup yields CDR1 DFQATT and CDR2 SNEGSKA (reference sequence). The CDR3 is made up of 14 amino acids. CDR3 nucleotide sequence: TGCAGTGCTAGAGATCATCGGCAAACCTACGAGCAGTACTTC. It codes for CSARDHRQTYEQYF.

In nucleotides, the CDR3 is TGTGCCAGCAGTTCGGTCCCAGGGCCGCACAGATACGCGTATTTT. Translated: CASSSVPGPHRYAYF. The rearrangement uses TRBV6-5 and TRBJ2-3; perhaps TRBD1 as D (5 bases). Germline V gene lookup returns CDR1 MNHEY and CDR2 SVGAGI. The CDR3 runs to 15 residues. V lost 4 bases to trimming and J lost 14 bases, with 25 bases between them.

The gene calls are TRBV7-2 and TRBJ1-6; maybe TRBD1 (6 bases). V lost 4 bases and J 2 bases, leaving 12 bases between the germline ends. This CDR3 comprises 16 residues. Germline CDR1 is SGHTA and CDR2 is FQGNSA. The CDR3 protein is CASSSRQAAYNSPLHF. The CDR3 nucleotides are TGTGCCAGCAGCTCCCGACAGGCCGCCTATAATTCACCCCTCCACTTT.

CDR3 amino acids: CASSLWTHEQFF. The CDR3 nucleotides read TGTGCCAGCAGCTTATGGACCCATGAGCAGTTCTTC. The chain recombines TRBV11-2 with TRBJ2-1, with unresolved D. Germline CDR1 is SGHAT and CDR2 is FQNNGV. Trimming left V 2 bases short and J 8 bases short, with 7 bases between. The CDR3 length is 12 residues.

CDR3 protein: CASSLDWARGLSYEQYF. DNA of the CDR3: TGTGCCAGCAGCTTAGACTGGGCTAGGGGGCTATCCTACGAGCAGTACTTC. V gene TRBV7-2 combines with J gene TRBJ2-7; 7 positions agree with TRBD1. Trimming cost V 1 base and J 1 base; bases outside gene matches: 10. CDR1 and CDR2 (germline): SGHTA, FQGNSA. The CDR3 loop spans 17 amino acids.